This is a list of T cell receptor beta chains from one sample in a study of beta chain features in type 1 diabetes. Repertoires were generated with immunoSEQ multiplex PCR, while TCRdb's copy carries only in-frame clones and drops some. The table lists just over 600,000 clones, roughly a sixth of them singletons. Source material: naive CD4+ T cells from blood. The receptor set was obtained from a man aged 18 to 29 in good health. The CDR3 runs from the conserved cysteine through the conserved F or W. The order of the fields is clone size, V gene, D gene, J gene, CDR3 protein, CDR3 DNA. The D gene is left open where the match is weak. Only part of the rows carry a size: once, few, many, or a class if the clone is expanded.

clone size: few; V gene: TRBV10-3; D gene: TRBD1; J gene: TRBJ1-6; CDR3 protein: CAISESTGGSYNSPLHF; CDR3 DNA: TGTGCCATCAGTGAGTCGACAGGGGGCTCCTATAATTCACCCCTCCACTTT
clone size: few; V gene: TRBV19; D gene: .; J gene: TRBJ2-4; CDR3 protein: CASSFLAKNIQYF; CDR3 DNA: TGTGCCAGTAGTTTCTTAGCCAAAAACATTCAGTACTTC
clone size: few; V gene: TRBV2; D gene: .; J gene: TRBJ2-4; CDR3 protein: CAGRLGGEGNIQYF; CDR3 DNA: TGTGCCGGCCGACTCGGGGGAGAGGGAAACATTCAGTACTTC
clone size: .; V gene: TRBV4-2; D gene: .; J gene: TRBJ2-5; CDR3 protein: CASSLGRAAREETQYF; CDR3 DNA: TGTGCCAGCAGCCTAGGAAGGGCGGCCCGGGAAGAGACCCAGTACTTC
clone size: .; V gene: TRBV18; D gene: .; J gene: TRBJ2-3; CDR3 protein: CASSPITGLTDTQYF; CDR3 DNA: TGTGCCAGCTCACCAATTACAGGGTTAACAGATACGCAGTATTTT
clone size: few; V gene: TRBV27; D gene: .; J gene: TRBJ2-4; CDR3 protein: CASSLRGIGNIQYF; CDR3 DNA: TGTGCCAGCAGTTTACGAGGGATCGGAAACATTCAGTACTTC
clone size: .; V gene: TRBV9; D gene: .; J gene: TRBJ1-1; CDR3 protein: CASSVRRNTEAFF; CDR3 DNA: TGTGCCAGCAGCGTTCGGCGGAACACTGAAGCTTTCTTT
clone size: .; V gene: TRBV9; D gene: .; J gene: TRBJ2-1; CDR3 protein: CASSPKREDFHEQFF; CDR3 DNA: TGTGCCAGCAGCCCGAAAAGGGAGGATTTCCATGAGCAGTTCTTC
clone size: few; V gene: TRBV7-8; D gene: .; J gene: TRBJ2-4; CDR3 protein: CASSLESRNLAKNIQYF; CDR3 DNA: TGTGCCAGCAGCTTAGAGAGCAGGAACTTAGCCAAAAACATTCAGTACTTC
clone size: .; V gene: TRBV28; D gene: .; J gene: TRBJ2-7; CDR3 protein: CASSLDSRGSYEQYF; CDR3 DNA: TGTGCCAGCAGTTTAGACTCCAGGGGCTCCTACGAGCAGTACTTC
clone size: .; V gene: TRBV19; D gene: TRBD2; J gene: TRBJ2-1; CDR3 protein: CASSISGGNNEQFF; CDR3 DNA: TGTGCCAGTAGTATTTCGGGGGGAAACAATGAGCAGTTCTTC
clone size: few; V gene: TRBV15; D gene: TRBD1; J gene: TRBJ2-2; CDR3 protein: CATRGRDRGYPGELFF; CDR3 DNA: TGTGCCACCAGAGGCCGGGACAGGGGATATCCCGGGGAGCTGTTTTTT
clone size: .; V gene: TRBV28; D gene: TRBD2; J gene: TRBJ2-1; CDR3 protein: CASSFRREGEQFF; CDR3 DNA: TGTGCCAGCAGTTTTCGGAGGGAGGGTGAGCAGTTCTTC
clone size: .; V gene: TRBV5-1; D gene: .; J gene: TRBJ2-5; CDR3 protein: CASSSQGTGETQYF; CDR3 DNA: TGCGCCAGCAGCTCGCAGGGGACGGGAGAGACCCAGTACTTC
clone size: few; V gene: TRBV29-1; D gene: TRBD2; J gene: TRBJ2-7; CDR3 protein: CSVEGTSGAYEQYF; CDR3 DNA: TGCAGCGTTGAGGGGACTAGCGGCGCCTACGAGCAGTACTTC
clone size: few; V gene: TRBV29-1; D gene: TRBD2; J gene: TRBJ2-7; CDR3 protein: CSVALAGEQYF; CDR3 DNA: TGCAGCGTTGCACTAGCGGGCGAGCAGTACTTC
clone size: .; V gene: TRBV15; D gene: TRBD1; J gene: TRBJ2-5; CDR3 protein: CATSPRTGMYQETQYF; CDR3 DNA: TGTGCCACCAGCCCCCGGACAGGGATGTACCAAGAGACCCAGTACTTC
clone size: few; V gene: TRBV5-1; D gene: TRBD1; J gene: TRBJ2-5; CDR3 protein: CASSRGTGVQETQYF; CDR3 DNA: TGCGCCAGCAGCCGGGGGACAGGGGTACAAGAGACCCAGTACTTC
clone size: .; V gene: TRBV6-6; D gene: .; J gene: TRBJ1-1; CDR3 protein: CASRTEREAFF; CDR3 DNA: TGTGCCAGCAGGACGGAACGTGAAGCTTTCTTT
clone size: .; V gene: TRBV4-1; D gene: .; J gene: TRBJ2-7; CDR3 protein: CASSQSRSGEHEQYF; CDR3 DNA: TGCGCCAGCAGCCAAAGTAGGTCAGGTGAACACGAGCAGTACTTC
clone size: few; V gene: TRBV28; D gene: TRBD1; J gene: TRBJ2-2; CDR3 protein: CASLFVRGLGGELFF; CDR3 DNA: TGTGCCAGTCTTTTCGTCAGGGGGCTAGGCGGGGAGCTGTTTTTT
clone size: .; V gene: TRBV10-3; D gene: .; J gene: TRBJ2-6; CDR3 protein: CAISFTGTGANVLTF; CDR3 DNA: TGTGCCATCAGCTTTACAGGGACCGGGGCCAACGTCCTGACTTTC
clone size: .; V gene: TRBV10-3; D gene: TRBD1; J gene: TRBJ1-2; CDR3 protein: CAISYRDRGPRGYGYTF; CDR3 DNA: TGTGCCATCAGTTACCGGGACAGGGGGCCTCGGGGCTATGGCTACACCTTC
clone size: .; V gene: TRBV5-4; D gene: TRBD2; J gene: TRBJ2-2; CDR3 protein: CASSSAAGGNTGEPFF; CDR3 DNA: TGTGCCAGCAGCTCCGCAGCGGGAGGGAACACCGGGGAGCCGTTTTTT
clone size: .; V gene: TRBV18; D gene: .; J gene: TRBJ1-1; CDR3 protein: CASSPERFYTEAFF; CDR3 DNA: TGTGCCAGCTCACCAGAGCGGTTCTACACTGAAGCTTTCTTT
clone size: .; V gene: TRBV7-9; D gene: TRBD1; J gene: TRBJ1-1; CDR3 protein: CASSMNRGFEAFF; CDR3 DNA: TGTGCCAGCAGTATGAACAGGGGGTTTGAAGCTTTCTTT
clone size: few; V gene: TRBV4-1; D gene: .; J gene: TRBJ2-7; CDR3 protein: CASSLQASHEQYF; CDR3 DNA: TGCGCCAGCAGCCTTCAAGCGTCCCACGAGCAGTACTTC
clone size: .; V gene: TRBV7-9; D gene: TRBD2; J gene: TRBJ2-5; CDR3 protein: CASSERGPWDF; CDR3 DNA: TGTGCCAGCAGCGAGCGGGGGCCCTGGGACTTC
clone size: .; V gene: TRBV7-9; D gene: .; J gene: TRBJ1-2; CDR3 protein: CASSFFPAYYGYTF; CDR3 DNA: TGTGCCAGCAGCTTCTTTCCGGCGTACTATGGCTACACCTTC
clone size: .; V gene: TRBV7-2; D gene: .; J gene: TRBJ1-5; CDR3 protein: CASSLNGGNQPQHF; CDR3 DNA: TGTGCCAGCAGCTTAAACGGGGGCAATCAGCCCCAGCATTTT
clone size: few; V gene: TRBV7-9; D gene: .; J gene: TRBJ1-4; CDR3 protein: CASKPQATNEKLFF; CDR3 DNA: TGTGCCAGCAAACCTCAGGCAACTAATGAAAAACTGTTTTTT
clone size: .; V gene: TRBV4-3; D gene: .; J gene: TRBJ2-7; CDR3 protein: CASSQEVGAVEQYF; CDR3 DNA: TGCGCCAGCAGCCAAGAGGTGGGAGCGGTCGAGCAGTACTTC
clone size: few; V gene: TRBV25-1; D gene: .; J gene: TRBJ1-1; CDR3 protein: CASRGRVNTEAFF; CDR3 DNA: TGTGCCAGCAGGGGACGGGTGAACACTGAAGCTTTCTTT
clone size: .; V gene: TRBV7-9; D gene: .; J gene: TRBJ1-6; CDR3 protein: CASSVGVGDINSPLHF; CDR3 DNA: TGTGCCAGCAGCGTTGGTGTGGGGGACATAAATTCACCCCTCCACTTT
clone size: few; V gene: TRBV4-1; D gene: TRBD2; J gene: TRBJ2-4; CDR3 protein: CASSQVAGGVEVGPKNIQYF; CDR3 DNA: TGCGCCAGCAGCCAAGTAGCGGGAGGTGTCGAGGTTGGTCCCAAAAACATTCAGTACTTC